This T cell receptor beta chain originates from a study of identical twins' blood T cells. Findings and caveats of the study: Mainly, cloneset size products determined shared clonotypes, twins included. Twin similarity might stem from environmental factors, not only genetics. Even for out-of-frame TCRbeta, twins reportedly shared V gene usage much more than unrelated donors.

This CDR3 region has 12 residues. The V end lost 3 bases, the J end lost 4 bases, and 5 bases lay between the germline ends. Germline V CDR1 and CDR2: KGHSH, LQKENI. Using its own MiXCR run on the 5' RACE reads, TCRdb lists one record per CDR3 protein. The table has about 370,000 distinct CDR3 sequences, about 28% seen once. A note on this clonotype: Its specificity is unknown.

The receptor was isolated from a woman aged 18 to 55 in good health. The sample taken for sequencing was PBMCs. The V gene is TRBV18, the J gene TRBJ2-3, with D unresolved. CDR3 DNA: TGTGCCAGCTCACCTGAGTCAGATACGCAGTATTTT. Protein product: CASSPESDTQYF.